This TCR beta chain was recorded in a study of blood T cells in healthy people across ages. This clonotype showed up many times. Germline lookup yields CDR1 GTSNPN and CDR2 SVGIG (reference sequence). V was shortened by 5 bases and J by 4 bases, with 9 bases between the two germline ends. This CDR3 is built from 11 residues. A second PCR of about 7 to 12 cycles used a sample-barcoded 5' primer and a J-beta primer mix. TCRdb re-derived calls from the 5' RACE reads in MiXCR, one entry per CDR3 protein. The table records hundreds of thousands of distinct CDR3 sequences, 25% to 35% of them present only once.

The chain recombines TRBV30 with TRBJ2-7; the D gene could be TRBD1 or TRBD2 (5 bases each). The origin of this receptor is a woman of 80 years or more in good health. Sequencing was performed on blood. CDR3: CAWGTIYEQYF. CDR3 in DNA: TGTGCCTGGGGGACCATTTACGAGCAGTACTTC.